A single sample gave rise to the 2 T cell receptor beta chains below, sequenced in a study of T cells in Graves' hyperthyroidism and ophthalmopathy. Amplification targeted TCR beta CDR3 regions from RNA transcripts. Using the HTBI primer set, a first-round RT-PCR was run on the TCR CDR3. A single record per CDR3 protein comes from TCRdb applying MiXCR to the multiplex PCR reads. The sample lists almost 600,000 distinct CDR3 sequences, approximately 44% occurring once. The specimen sequenced was peripheral blood or thyroid tissue (not recorded which). The receptors were gathered from a woman between 18 and 29 years old with Graves' hyperthyroidism.

This clonotype has a single count. The chain couples TRBV19 to TRBJ1-2; no firm D call. The CDR3 is 15 amino acids. With 8 bases removed from V and 5 bases from J, the gap between germline ends came to 21 bases. Germline assignment: CDR1 LNHDA and CDR2 SQIVND (reference sequence). CDR3: CASFVVAGRLYGYTF. Here the CDR3 DNA reads TGTGCCAGTTTTGTGGTGGCAGGACGGCTTTATGGCTACACCTTC.

This chain uses TRBV11-2 with TRBJ2-7, with D tentatively TRBD2 (7 bases). V was pared by 0 bases and J by 5 bases, with 17 bases between. The CDR3 contains 16 residues. Germline V gene sequence: CDR1 SGHAT, CDR2 FQNNGV. CDR3 nucleotide sequence: TGTGCCAGCAGCTTAGATCTAGCGGCGGGGGCCAACGAGCAGTACTTC. It translates to CASSLDLAAGANEQYF.